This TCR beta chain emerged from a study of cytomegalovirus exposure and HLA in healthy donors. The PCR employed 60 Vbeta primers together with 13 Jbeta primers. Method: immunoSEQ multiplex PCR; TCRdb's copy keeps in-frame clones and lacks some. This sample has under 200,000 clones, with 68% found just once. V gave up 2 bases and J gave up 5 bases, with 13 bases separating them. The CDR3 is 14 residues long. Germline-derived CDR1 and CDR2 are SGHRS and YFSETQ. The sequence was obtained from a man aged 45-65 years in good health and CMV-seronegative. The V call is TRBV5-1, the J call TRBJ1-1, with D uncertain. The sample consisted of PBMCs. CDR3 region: CASSFEGGRTEAFF. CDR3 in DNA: TGCGCCAGCAGCTTCGAAGGAGGGAGGACTGAAGCTTTCTTT.